This TCR beta chain is from a study of blood T cell repertoires in COVID-19. Study background: Italy, Spain and the United States were the sources of the convalescent and acute COVID-19 samples.

This CDR3 is built from 14 residues. Germline V lookup: CDR1 MNHEY, CDR2 SMNVEV (reference sequence). V shed 5 bases and J 6 bases; nucleotides not matched to a gene: 7. Method: immunoSEQ multiplex PCR; TCRdb's copy keeps in-frame clones and lacks some. The table has roughly 250,000 clones, around 88% seen once; the top ten hold 8% to 10%. The TCR sequence derives from a man aged 35 to 55 who had recovered from COVID-19. The sequenced material came from PBMCs or T cells enriched from blood (not recorded which). The chain has TRBV27 and TRBJ1-5; 7 nucleotides match TRBD1. The CDR3 DNA is TGTGCCAGCAGTCCCGGGACAGTGGGTCAGCCCCAGCATTTT. This encodes CASSPGTVGQPQHF.